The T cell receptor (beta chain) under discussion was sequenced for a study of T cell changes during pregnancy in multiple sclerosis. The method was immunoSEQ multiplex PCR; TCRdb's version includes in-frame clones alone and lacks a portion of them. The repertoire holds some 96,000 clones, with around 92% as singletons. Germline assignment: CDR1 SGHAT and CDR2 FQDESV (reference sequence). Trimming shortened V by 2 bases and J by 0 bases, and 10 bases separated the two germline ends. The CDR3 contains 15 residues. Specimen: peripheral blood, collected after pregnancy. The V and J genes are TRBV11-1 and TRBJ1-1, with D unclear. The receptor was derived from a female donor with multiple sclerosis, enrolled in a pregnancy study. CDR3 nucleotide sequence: TGTGCCAGCAGCTTAAGAGCAAAACTGAACACTGAAGCTTTCTTT. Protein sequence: CASSLRAKLNTEAFF.